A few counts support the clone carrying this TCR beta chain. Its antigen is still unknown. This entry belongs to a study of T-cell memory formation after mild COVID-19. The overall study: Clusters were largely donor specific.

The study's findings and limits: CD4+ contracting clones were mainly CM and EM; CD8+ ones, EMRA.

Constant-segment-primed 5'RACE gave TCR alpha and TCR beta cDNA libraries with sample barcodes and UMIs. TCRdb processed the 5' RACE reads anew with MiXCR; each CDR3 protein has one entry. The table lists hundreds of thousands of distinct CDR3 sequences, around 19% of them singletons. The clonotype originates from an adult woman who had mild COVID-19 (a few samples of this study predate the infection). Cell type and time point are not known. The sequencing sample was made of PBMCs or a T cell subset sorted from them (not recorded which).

The CDR3 loop is CASSPIGGAVTTDTQYF. The CDR3 region has the DNA TGTGCCAGCAGCCCCATCGGTGGAGCGGTAACCACAGATACGCAGTATTTT. This chain connects TRBV7-6 to TRBJ2-3; D may be TRBD2 (5 bases). Germline lookup yields CDR1 SGHVS and CDR2 FNYEAQ. The CDR3 has 17 amino acids. The V and J ends lost 5 bases and 2 bases respectively, with 20 bases between them.